This T cell receptor beta chain was observed in a study of blood T cell repertoires in COVID-19. The CDR3 is made up of 15 amino acids. The trim removed 5 bases at V and 0 bases at J, leaving 6 bases unmatched. The germline V gene has CDR1 SGHTA and CDR2 FQGTGA. Original methodology: The assay estimated nucleated cells by amplifying reference gene primers. Using immunoSEQ multiplex PCR, the repertoire was profiled, and TCRdb retains in-frame clones only, with some absent. That table furnishes V, J and clone size, whereas the DNA furnished D and trimming. The sample lists fewer than 95,000 clones; less than 85% were seen once.

The gene calls are TRBV7-3 and TRBJ2-5; 7 nucleotides agree with TRBD1. This clonotype originated in a man between 65 and 80 years old with COVID-19, enrolled during active disease. Material for sequencing was peripheral blood. The CDR3 sequence is CASSTPTGNQETQYF. In DNA form, the CDR3 reads TGTGCCAGCAGCACACCGACAGGGAACCAAGAGACCCAGTACTTC.